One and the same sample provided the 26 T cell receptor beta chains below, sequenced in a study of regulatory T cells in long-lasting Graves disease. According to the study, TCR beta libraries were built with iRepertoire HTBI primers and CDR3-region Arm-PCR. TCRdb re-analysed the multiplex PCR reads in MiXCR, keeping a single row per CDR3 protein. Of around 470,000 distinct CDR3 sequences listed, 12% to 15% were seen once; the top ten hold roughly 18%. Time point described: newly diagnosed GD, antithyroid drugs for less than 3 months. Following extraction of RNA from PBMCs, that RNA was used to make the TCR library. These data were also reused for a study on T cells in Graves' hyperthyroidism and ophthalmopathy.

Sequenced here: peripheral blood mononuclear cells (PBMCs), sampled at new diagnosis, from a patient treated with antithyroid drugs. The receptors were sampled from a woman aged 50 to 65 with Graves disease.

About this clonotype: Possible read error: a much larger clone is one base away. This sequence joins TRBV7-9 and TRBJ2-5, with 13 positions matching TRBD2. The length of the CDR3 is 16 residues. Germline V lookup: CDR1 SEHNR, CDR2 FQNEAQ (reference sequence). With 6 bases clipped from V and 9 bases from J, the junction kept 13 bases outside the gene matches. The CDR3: CASSLTGTSGMEAQYF. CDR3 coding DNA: TGTGCCAGCAGTCTGACCGGGACTAGCGGGATGGAGGCCCAGTACTTC.

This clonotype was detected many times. The CDR3 reads CASSYWGEDTQYF. CDR3 sequence (DNA): TGTGCCAGCAGTTATTGGGGGGAGGATACGCAGTATTTT. This chain uses TRBV7-2 with TRBJ2-3, with D perhaps TRBD2 (6 bases). Trimming left V 6 bases short and J 6 bases short, with 13 bases between. The CDR3 runs 13 residues. Germline-derived CDR1 and CDR2 are SGHTA and FQGNSA.

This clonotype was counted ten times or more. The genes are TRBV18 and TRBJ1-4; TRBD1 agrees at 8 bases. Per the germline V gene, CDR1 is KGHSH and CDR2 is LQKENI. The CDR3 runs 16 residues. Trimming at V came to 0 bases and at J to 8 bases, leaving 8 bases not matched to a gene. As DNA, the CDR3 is TGTGCCAGCTCACCACCGAAAGGACAGGGACGAGAAAAACTGTTTTTT. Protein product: CASSPPKGQGREKLFF. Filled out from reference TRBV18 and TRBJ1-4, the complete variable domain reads NAGVMQNPRHLVRRRGQEARLRCSPMKGHSHVYWYRQLPEEGLKFMVYLQKENIIDESGMPKERFSAEFPKEGPSILRIQQVVRGDSAAYFCASSPPKGQGREKLFFGSGTQLSVL.

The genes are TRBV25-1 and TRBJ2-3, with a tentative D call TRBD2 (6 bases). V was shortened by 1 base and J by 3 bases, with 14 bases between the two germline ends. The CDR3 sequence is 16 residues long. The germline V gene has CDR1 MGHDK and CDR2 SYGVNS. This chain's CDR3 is CASSELGTAGTDTQYF. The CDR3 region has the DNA TGTGCCAGCAGTGAATTGGGGACCGCGGGGACAGATACGCAGTATTTT. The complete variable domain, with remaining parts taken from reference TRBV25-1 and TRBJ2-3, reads EADIYQTPRYLVIGTGKKITLECSQTMGHDKMYWYQQDPGMELHLIHYSYGVNSTEKGDLSSESTVSRIRTEHFPLTLESARPSHTSQYLCASSELGTAGTDTQYFGPGTRLTVL.

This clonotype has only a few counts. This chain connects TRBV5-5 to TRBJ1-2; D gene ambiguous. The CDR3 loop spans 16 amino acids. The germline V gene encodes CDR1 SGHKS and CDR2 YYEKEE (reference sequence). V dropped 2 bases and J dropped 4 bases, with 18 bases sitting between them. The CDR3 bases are TGTGCCAGCAGCTTAGCTGTTCGGTCAGGATCCTATGGCTACACCTTC. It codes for CASSLAVRSGSYGYTF.

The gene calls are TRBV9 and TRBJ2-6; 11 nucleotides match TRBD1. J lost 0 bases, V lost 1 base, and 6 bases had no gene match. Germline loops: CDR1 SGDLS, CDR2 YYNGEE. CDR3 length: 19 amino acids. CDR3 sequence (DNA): TGTGCCAGCAGCGTATCCGCCGGGACAGGGGGCTCTGGGGCCAACGTCCTGACTTTC. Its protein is CASSVSAGTGGSGANVLTF.

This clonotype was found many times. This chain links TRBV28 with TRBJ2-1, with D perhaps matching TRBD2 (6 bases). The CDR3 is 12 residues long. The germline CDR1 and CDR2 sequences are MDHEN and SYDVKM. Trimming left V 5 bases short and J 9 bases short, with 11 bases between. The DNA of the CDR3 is TGTGCCAGCAGTCCTCCTAGCGTTGAGCAGTTCTTC. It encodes CASSPPSVEQFF.

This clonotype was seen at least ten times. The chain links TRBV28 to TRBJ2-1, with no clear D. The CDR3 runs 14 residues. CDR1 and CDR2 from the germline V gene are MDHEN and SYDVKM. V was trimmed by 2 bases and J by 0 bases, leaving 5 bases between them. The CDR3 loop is CASSLIGSYNEQFF. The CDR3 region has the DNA TGTGCCAGCAGTTTAATTGGCTCCTACAATGAGCAGTTCTTC.

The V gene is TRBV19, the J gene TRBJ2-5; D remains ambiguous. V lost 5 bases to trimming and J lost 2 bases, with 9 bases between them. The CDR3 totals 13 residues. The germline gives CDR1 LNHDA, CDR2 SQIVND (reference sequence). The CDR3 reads CASSLQLQETQYF. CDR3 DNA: TGTGCCAGTAGTTTACAGTTACAAGAGACCCAGTACTTC.

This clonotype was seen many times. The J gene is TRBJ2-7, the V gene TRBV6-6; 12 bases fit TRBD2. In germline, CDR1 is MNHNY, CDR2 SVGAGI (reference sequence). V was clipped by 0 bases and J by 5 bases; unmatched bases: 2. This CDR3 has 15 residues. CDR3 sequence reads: CASSYSTSGSHEQYF. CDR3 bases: TGTGCCAGCAGTTACTCGACTAGCGGGAGCCACGAGCAGTACTTC.

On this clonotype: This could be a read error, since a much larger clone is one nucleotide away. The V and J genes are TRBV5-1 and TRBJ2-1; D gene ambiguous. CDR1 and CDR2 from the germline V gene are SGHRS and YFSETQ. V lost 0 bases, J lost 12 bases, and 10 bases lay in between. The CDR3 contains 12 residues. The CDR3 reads CASSLVVSGQFF. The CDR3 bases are TGCGCCAGCAGCTTGGTTGTCAGTGGGCAGTTCTTC.

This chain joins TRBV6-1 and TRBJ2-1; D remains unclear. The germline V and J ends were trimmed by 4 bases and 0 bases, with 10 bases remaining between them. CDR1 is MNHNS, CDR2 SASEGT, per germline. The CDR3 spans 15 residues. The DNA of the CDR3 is TGTGCCAGCAGTGGGTCGGAGAGCTCCTACAATGAGCAGTTCTTC. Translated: CASSGSESSYNEQFF.

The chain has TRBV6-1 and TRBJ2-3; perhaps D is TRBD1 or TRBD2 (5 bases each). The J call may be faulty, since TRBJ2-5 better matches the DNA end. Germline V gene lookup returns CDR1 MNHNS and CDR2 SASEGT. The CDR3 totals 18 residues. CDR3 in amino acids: CASRFSWSPGTPYETQYF. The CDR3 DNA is TGTGCCAGCAGATTCTCTTGGTCCCCCGGGACCCCCTATGAGACCCAGTACTTC.

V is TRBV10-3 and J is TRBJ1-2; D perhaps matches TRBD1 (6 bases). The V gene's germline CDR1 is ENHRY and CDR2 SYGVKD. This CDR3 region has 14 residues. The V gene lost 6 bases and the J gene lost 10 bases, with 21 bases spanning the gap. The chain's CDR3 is CAISQTGPLVDYTF. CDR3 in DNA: TGTGCCATCAGCCAAACAGGGCCCTTAGTTGACTACACCTTC.

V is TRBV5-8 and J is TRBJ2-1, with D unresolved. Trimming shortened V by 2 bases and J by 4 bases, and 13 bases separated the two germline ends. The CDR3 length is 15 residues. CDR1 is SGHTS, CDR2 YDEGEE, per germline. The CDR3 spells CASSLTTPAYNEQFF. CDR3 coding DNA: TGTGCCAGCAGCTTAACGACGCCCGCATACAATGAGCAGTTCTTC.

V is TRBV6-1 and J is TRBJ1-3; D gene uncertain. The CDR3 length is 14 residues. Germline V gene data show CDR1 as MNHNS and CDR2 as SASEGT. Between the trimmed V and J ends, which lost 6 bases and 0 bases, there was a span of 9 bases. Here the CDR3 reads CASRGLSSGNTIYF. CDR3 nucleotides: TGTGCCAGCAGGGGATTGAGCTCTGGAAACACCATATATTTT.

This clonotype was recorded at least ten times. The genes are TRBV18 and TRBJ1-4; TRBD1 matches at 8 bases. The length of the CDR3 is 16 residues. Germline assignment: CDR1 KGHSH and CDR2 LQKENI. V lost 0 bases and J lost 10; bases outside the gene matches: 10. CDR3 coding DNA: TGTGCCAGCTCACCACCGTTGGGAGGACAGGGAGGAAAACTGTTTTTT. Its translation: CASSPPLGGQGGKLFF.

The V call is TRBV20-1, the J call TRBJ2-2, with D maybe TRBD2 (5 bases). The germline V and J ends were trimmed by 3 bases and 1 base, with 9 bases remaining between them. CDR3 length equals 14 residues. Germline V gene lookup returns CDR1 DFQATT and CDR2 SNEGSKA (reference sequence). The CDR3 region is CSAREEENTGELFF. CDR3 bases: TGCAGTGCTAGGGAGGAAGAGAACACCGGGGAGCTGTTTTTT.

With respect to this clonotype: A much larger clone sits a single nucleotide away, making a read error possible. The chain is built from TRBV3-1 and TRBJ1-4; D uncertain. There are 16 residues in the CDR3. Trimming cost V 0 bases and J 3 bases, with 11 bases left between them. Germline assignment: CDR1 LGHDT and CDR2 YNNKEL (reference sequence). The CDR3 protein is CASSQDGAGANEKLFF. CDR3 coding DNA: TGTGCCAGCAGCCAAGATGGCGCAGGAGCTAATGAAAAACTGTTTTTT.

CDR3 region: CASSSYAGREYNEQFF. CDR3 DNA: TGTGCCAGCAGCTCCTATGCCGGGAGGGAGTACAATGAGCAGTTCTTC. The V gene is TRBV7-3, the J gene TRBJ2-1; 8 bases align to TRBD2. V dropped 4 bases and J dropped 4; count of bases not matched to a gene: 9. The CDR3 consists of 16 residues. Germline CDR1 reads SGHTA; CDR2 reads FQGTGA.

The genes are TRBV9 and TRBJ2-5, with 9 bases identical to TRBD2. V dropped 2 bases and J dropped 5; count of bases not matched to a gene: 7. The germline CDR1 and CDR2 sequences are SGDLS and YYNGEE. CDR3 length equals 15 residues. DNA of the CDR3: TGTGCCAGCAGCGTCATAGCGGGAGTGGGGGAGACCCAGTACTTC. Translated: CASSVIAGVGETQYF.

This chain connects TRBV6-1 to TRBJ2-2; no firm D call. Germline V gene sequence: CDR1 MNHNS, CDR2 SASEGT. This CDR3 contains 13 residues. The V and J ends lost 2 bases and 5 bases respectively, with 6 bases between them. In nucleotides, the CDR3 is TGTGCCAGCAGTGAACAGGAAACCGGGGAGCTGTTTTTT. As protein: CASSEQETGELFF.

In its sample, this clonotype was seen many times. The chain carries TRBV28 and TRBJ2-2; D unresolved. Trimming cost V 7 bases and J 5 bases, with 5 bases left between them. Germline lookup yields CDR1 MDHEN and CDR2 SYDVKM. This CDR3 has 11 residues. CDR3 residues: CASMRTGELFF. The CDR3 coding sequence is TGTGCCAGCATGAGGACCGGGGAGCTGTTTTTT.

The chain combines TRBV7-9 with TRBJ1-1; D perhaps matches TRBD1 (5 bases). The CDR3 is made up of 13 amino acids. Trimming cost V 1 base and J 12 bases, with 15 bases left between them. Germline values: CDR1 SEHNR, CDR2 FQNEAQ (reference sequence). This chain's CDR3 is CASSLGEVRATFF. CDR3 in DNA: TGTGCCAGCAGCTTAGGGGAAGTCAGGGCGACTTTCTTT.

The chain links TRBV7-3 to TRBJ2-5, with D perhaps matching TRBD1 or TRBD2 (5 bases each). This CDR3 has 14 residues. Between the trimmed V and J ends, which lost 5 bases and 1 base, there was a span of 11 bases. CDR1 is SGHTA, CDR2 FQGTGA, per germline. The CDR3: CASSGDGTQETQYF. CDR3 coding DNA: TGTGCCAGCAGCGGGGACGGGACCCAAGAGACCCAGTACTTC.

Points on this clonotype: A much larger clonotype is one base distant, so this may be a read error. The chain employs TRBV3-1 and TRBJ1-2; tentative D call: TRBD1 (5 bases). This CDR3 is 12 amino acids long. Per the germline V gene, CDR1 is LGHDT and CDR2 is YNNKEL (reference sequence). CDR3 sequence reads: CAISQAGRTYTF. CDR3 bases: TGTGCCATCAGCCAGGCGGGACGGACCTACACCTTC.